The 3 T cell receptor beta chains below were found in one sample sequenced in a study of OX40 agonist ivuxolimab in advanced cancers. The method was the immunoSEQ multiplex PCR assay. TCRdb provides this immuneACCESS table in a form limited to in-frame rearrangements. Some clones are lacking; in checked studies, under half of them reflect an unresolved V gene, and why the rest are absent is not known. Counted in this sample were about 46,000 clones; about 83% of them appeared once. The ten largest clones take up around 15% of the sample. The sequencing here drew on CD4+ or CD8+ T cells sorted from blood, taken in a trial of the OX40 agonist ivuxolimab. The receptor source for this set is an adult with an advanced solid tumor such as melanoma, head and neck, liver or kidney cancer.

This chain uses TRBV11-1 with TRBJ2-1; D is undetermined. Germline V CDR1 and CDR2: SGHAT, FQDESV (reference sequence). The CDR3 is 13 amino acids. Trimming took off 1 base at V and 5 bases at J, with 6 bases between the two ends. The CDR3 loop reads CASSLGKHNEQFF. The CDR3 DNA follows: TGTGCCAGCAGCTTAGGGAAGCACAATGAGCAGTTCTTC.

The rearrangement joins TRBV18 to TRBJ1-2; 8 bases match TRBD1. Losses at the gene ends were 3 bases for V and 0 bases for J; bases not matched to a gene: 6. The CDR3 has 16 residues. Germline lookup yields CDR1 KGHSH and CDR2 LQKENI. The chain's CDR3 is CASSPGTGNPNYGYTF. DNA for the CDR3: TGTGCCAGCTCACCCGGGACAGGAAACCCTAACTATGGCTACACCTTC. Based on the CDR3 plus reference TRBV18 and TRBJ1-2, the full variable domain is NAGVMQNPRHLVRRRGQEARLRCSPMKGHSHVYWYRQLPEEGLKFMVYLQKENIIDESGMPKERFSAEFPKEGPSILRIQQVVRGDSAAYFCASSPGTGNPNYGYTFGSGTRLTVV.

The chain couples TRBV5-1 to TRBJ2-5, with a possible D match to TRBD1 (6 bases). The closer fit of TRBJ2-7 to the DNA end suggests the J call may be wrong. Germline-derived CDR1 and CDR2 are SGHRS and YFSETQ. This CDR3 region has 14 residues. The CDR3 region is CASSLAAGVREQYF. DNA of the CDR3: TGCGCCAGCAGCTTGGCCGCAGGGGTTCGCGAGCAGTACTTC.